These 2 T cell receptor beta chains came from one sample sequenced in a study of spatial heterogeneity in lung cancer. MiXCR, run by TCRdb on the 5' RACE reads, gives a single entry per CDR3 protein. The table lists 3,500 to 4,500 distinct CDR3 sequences, 5.3% of them singletons. Time point in this sample: sample taken at primary tumor resection. Overall study results and limits: For expanded intratumoral alpha and beta TCRs, counts tracked tumor mutation counts.

These receptors' targets are unknown. The sequences come from lung tumor tissue, collected at surgery. These receptor sequences come from a female donor with early-stage non-small cell lung cancer.

At least ten counts were recorded for this clonotype. The CDR3 reads CAWSLKRGQNYGYTF. The CDR3 DNA reads as TGTGCCTGGAGCCTAAAGAGGGGCCAGAACTATGGCTACACCTTC. The chain carries TRBV30 and TRBJ1-2; D might be TRBD1 (5 bases). The V end was cut by 3 bases, the J end by 2 bases, with 16 bases between. The CDR3 loop spans 15 amino acids. Per the germline V gene, CDR1 is GTSNPN and CDR2 is SVGIG (reference sequence).

This clonotype is categorized as medium-sized (0.01 to 0.1%). The chain uses TRBV5-1 and TRBJ1-1, with TRBD1 matching 9 bases. Germline V lookup: CDR1 SGHRS, CDR2 YFSETQ. J was trimmed by 0 bases and V by 4 bases; bases with no gene match: 4. This CDR3 is built from 15 residues. CDR3 sequence: CASSPGQGMNTEAFF. Written as DNA, the CDR3 is TGCGCCAGCAGCCCCGGACAGGGGATGAACACTGAAGCTTTCTTT. The complete variable domain, with remaining parts taken from reference TRBV5-1 and TRBJ1-1, reads KAGVTQTPRYLIKTRGQQVTLSCSPISGHRSVSWYQQTPGQGLQFLFEYFSETQRNKGNFPGRFSGRQFSNSRSEMNVSTLELGDSALYLCASSPGQGMNTEAFFGQGTRLTVV.